This T cell receptor (beta chain) was documented in a study of cytomegalovirus exposure and HLA in healthy donors. The CDR3 has 15 amino acids. CDR1 SEHNR and CDR2 FQNEAQ come from the germline V gene (reference sequence). V was clipped by 0 bases and J by 5 bases; unmatched bases: 4. Worth noting for this clone: Its antigen is unidentified.

It was with 60 Vbeta and 13 Jbeta primers that the PCR ran. Profiled with immunoSEQ multiplex PCR; TCRdb holds only in-frame clones, not every one. Seen here are about 140,000 clones, 82% observed once, and the top ten hold roughly 3.1%. Study-wide points: Available immune exposure information was restricted to CMV serostatus only.

Sequencing was performed on PBMCs. The gene calls are TRBV7-9 and TRBJ1-1, with 9 bases lining up with TRBD1. The clonotype originates from a man aged 18 to 35 in good health and CMV-seropositive. The CDR3 reads CASSLARTGDTEAFF. CDR3 in DNA: TGTGCCAGCAGCTTAGCGAGGACAGGGGATACTGAAGCTTTCTTT. The entire variable domain, with the rest obtained from reference TRBV7-9 and TRBJ1-1, is as follows: DTGVSQNPRHKITKRGQNVTFRCDPISEHNRLYWYRQTLGQGPEFLTYFQNEAQLEKSRLLSDRFSAERPKGSFSTLEIQRTEQGDSAMYLCASSLARTGDTEAFFGQGTRLTVV.